Below are 2 T cell receptor beta chains sequenced from a single sample in a study of Ad26.COV2.S vaccination and SARS-CoV-2 variants. Method: immunoSEQ multiplex PCR; TCRdb's copy keeps in-frame clones and lacks some. Of some 180,000 clones in the sample, around 90% were seen once. Sequences were derived from peripheral blood, sampled after recovery from COVID-19. These receptors were obtained from a human donor who had recovered from COVID-19.

This chain connects TRBV13 to TRBJ1-6; no firm D call. Trimming removed 7 bases at V and 9 bases at J, with 19 bases between. Germline CDR1 and CDR2: PRHDT and FYEKMQ (reference sequence). The CDR3 spans 15 residues. CDR3 in amino acids: CASTPGGNPISPLHF. CDR3 nucleotides: TGTGCCAGCACCCCGGGAGGGAACCCCATTTCACCCCTCCACTTT.

V usage is TRBV5-4 and J usage is TRBJ2-5; D is unresolved. Trimming pared 4 bases from V and 2 bases from J, leaving 15 bases between. This CDR3 comprises 15 residues. Germline CDR1 and CDR2: SGHNT and YYREEE (reference sequence). This CDR3 reads CASSLSWYRQETQYF. The CDR3 nucleotides read TGTGCCAGCAGCCTATCTTGGTATAGGCAAGAGACCCAGTACTTC. The variable domain in full, completed from reference TRBV5-4 and TRBJ2-5, reads ETGVTQSPTHLIKTRGQQVTLRCSSQSGHNTVSWYQQALGQGPQFIFQYYREEENGRGNFPPRFSGLQFPNYSSELNVNALELDDSALYLCASSLSWYRQETQYFGPGTRLLVL.